This TCR beta chain comes out of a study of cytomegalovirus exposure and HLA in healthy donors. Vbeta (60) and Jbeta (13) primers were used in the PCR. TCRdb keeps only in-frame clones here, not all; method: immunoSEQ multiplex PCR. The sample has about 160,000 clones, approximately 88% seen once; the top ten hold 1.2%. V shed 8 bases and J shed 2 bases, with 10 bases lying between them. Germline loops: CDR1 MNHEY, CDR2 SMNVEV (reference sequence). The CDR3 length is 12 residues. The chain employs TRBV27 and TRBJ2-7; D perhaps matches TRBD1 (5 bases). This receptor was obtained from a boy aged 2 to 9 in good health and CMV-seronegative. The specimen was PBMCs. The CDR3 protein is CASGTGPYEQYV. Written as DNA, the CDR3 is TGTGCCAGCGGAACAGGACCCTACGAGCAGTACGTC.